These 13 T cell receptor beta chains originate from one sample sequenced in a study of human thymus T cells. Thymic resections from corrective heart surgery supplied the tissue. Libraries were prepared by immunoSEQ multiplex PCR; TCRdb keeps only in-frame clonotypes and omits some of them. In the table there are about 130,000 clones, around 94% of which are singletons. The sequenced material came from thymus tissue. Receptors were obtained from a boy in the first two years of life with a congenital heart defect but otherwise immunologically healthy.

This chain's CDR3 is CASSYGGEATYEQYF. Written as DNA, the CDR3 is TGTGCCAGCAGTTACGGCGGGGAGGCGACCTACGAGCAGTACTTC. The V gene is TRBV6-5, the J gene TRBJ2-7; D perhaps matches TRBD2 (6 bases). Trimming removed 2 bases at V and 2 bases at J, with 13 bases between. This CDR3 region has 15 residues. Germline CDR1 is MNHEY and CDR2 is SVGAGI.

This sequence joins TRBV6-1 and TRBJ1-4; D gene unclear. This CDR3 is built from 16 residues. V was pared by 5 bases and J by 4 bases, with 17 bases between. CDR1 and CDR2 (germline): MNHNS, SASEGT. The CDR3 sequence is CASSKGLPAFNEKLFF. The CDR3 DNA sequence: TGTGCCAGCAGTAAAGGGCTCCCAGCTTTTAATGAAAAACTGTTTTTT.

The CDR3, as DNA: TGCGCCAGCAGCCAAGATCGCGGGGATGCCAAAAACATTCAGTACTTC. Translation: CASSQDRGDAKNIQYF. J is TRBJ2-4 and V is TRBV4-3; perhaps TRBD2 as D (6 bases). The V end lost 0 bases, the J end lost 1 base, and 10 bases lay between the germline ends. The CDR3 is made up of 16 amino acids. Looked up from germline, CDR1 is LGHNA and CDR2 is YSLEER.

The sample holds one count of this clone. Written as DNA, the CDR3 is TGTGCCAGCGGCTCCCGGGCAGGCACGCGTAGCTACACCTTC. Its protein product is CASGSRAGTRSYTF. The chain uses TRBV27 and TRBJ1-2; the D is unclear. Trimming left V 8 bases short and J 9 bases short, with 22 bases between. This CDR3 has 14 residues. Germline assignment: CDR1 MNHEY and CDR2 SMNVEV (reference sequence).

The chain joins TRBV27 to TRBJ2-1; 7 bases are a match to TRBD2. CDR1 and CDR2 (germline): MNHEY, SMNVEV (reference sequence). This CDR3 is built from 15 residues. V lost 2 bases and J lost 4; bases outside the gene matches: 5. The chain's CDR3 is CASSLAGEGYNEQFF. In nucleotides, the CDR3 is TGTGCCAGCAGTTTAGCGGGGGAGGGATACAATGAGCAGTTCTTC.

The rearrangement joins TRBV7-2 to TRBJ2-7; D unresolved. This CDR3 comprises 11 residues. Trimming shortened V by 1 base and J by 5 bases, and 3 bases separated the two germline ends. The germline V gene has CDR1 SGHTA and CDR2 FQGNSA. CDR3: CASSLVNEQYF. In DNA, the CDR3 is TGTGCCAGCAGCTTAGTCAACGAGCAGTACTTC.

The chain is built from TRBV5-4 and TRBJ1-4; TRBD1 agrees at 7 bases. Trimming cost V 4 bases and J 8 bases; bases outside gene matches: 8. The CDR3 covers 14 residues. The germline CDR1 and CDR2 sequences are SGHNT and YYREEE (reference sequence). The CDR3 loop reads CASSDRDRDEKLFF. The CDR3 coding sequence is TGTGCCAGCAGCGACCGGGACAGAGACGAAAAACTGTTTTTT.

The V call is TRBV4-3, the J call TRBJ2-1; 7 positions agree with TRBD2. There are 17 residues in the CDR3. Germline CDR1 is LGHNA and CDR2 is YSLEER. Trimming took 0 bases from V and 0 from J; bases not matched to a gene: 5. The CDR3 nucleotides are TGCGCCAGCAGCCAAGACGGAGCGGGGAGCTCCTACAATGAGCAGTTCTTC. It codes for CASSQDGAGSSYNEQFF.

The chain links TRBV30 to TRBJ1-6; 7 bases line up with TRBD1. The germline gives CDR1 GTSNPN, CDR2 SVGIG (reference sequence). The CDR3 runs 16 residues. V trimming: 4 bases; J trimming: 4 bases; junction bases outside the gene matches: 10. The CDR3 region has the DNA TGTGCCTGGAAGGGGGCACCCGAACTTTATAATTCACCCCTCCACTTT. Its protein is CAWKGAPELYNSPLHF.

The chain carries TRBV5-1 and TRBJ2-5; D not certain. This CDR3 comprises 14 residues. Per germline, CDR1 SGHRS and CDR2 YFSETQ. Trimming shortened V by 7 bases and J by 5 bases, and 18 bases separated the two germline ends. DNA of the CDR3: TGCGCCAGCGCAACAACCCGGTTGGACGAGACCCAGTACTTC. Its protein is CASATTRLDETQYF.

The V gene is TRBV2, the J gene TRBJ1-2, with 7 bases aligning to TRBD1. The CDR3 has 16 amino acids. Germline lookup yields CDR1 SNHLY and CDR2 FYNNEI. Trimming cost V 2 bases and J 3 bases; bases outside gene matches: 9. The CDR3 region is CASSETAGGQHYGYTF. The DNA of the CDR3 is TGTGCCAGCAGTGAAACCGCGGGGGGACAGCACTATGGCTACACCTTC.

This sequence joins TRBV5-4 and TRBJ2-1; D is perhaps TRBD2 (5 bases). The germline CDR1 and CDR2 sequences are SGHNT and YYREEE (reference sequence). CDR3 length equals 14 residues. V dropped 1 base and J dropped 1 base, with 6 bases sitting between them. The DNA for the CDR3 is TGTGCCAGCAGCTTGAGCGGTTCCTACAATGAGCAGTTCTTC. It codes for CASSLSGSYNEQFF. The variable domain in full, completed from reference TRBV5-4 and TRBJ2-1, reads ETGVTQSPTHLIKTRGQQVTLRCSSQSGHNTVSWYQQALGQGPQFIFQYYREEENGRGNFPPRFSGLQFPNYSSELNVNALELDDSALYLCASSLSGSYNEQFFGPGTRLTVL.

The J gene is TRBJ2-5, the V gene TRBV21-1; TRBD2, the table's D call, was not compared with the DNA. TRBV21-1 is classified as a pseudogene. The CDR3 is made up of 14 amino acids. The chain's CDR3 is CASSGGRPQETQYF. The CDR3 nucleotides read TGTGCCAGCAGCGGGGGGAGACCCCAAGAGACCCAGTACTTC.